This TCR beta chain was recorded in a study of blood T cell repertoires in COVID-19. Study information: Specimens from acute and convalescent COVID-19 originated in the United States, Italy and Spain. PBMCs, B-cell-depleted T cells, or T cells provided the cDNA or gDNA that made up the material.

From germline, CDR1 is KGHSH and CDR2 LQKENI. After removal of 3 bases from V and 6 bases from J, the junction contained 7 bases not matched to a gene. This CDR3 contains 16 residues. Per the study methods: Estimation of nucleated cell counts relied on the amplification of reference gene primers. Profiled with immunoSEQ multiplex PCR; TCRdb holds only in-frame clones, not every one. V, J and clone size derive from that table, while D and trimming were established from the DNA sequence. The sample carries around 140,000 clones, about 76% recorded once. V gene TRBV18 combines with J gene TRBJ2-2, with 10 positions matching TRBD2. This TCR came from a human donor in a cohort sampled during active COVID-19. The sequencing input was peripheral blood. The CDR3 bases are TGTGCCAGCTCACCCGATCTAGCGGGAGACCCCGGGGAGCTGTTTTTT. Translation gives CASSPDLAGDPGELFF.